This T cell receptor beta chain was sequenced in a study of vaccination and CD4 T cells after COVID-19. Study context: Overlapping spike peptides served as the stimulus for the cells. These peptides came from SARS-CoV-2 and from the common cold coronaviruses HCoV-NL63, HCoV-OC43 and HCoV-229E.

The Oncomine TCR Beta short-read assay sequenced DNA from cultured CD4+ T cells. Investigators obtained genomic DNA by extraction from cultured CD4+ T cells. Each CDR3 protein is one row after TCRdb ran MiXCR on the PCR reads. The repertoire holds under 6,500 distinct CDR3 sequences, with about 46% as singletons. The sample's treatment: roughly 10-day PBMC culture with coronavirus spike peptide pools or control peptides (ViraFEST assay). The germline CDR1 and CDR2 sequences are SGHTA and FQGNSA. The CDR3 loop spans 16 amino acids. V lost 4 bases, J lost 4 bases, and 14 bases lay in between. In regard to this clonotype: Its specificity is not known.

Material: CD4+ T cells from blood, cultured in vitro. The chain uses TRBV7-2 and TRBJ2-6; TRBD2 might be the D (6 bases). This receptor was taken from a human donor who had recovered from COVID-19. CDR3 sequence (DNA): TGTGCCAGCAGCTACCACGGGGGATCCGGGGCCAACGTCCTGACTTTC. Protein: CASSYHGGSGANVLTF.